This passage covers 5 T cell receptor beta chains from one sample sequenced in a study of shared clonotypes between healthy human individuals. Some clones are missing from TCRdb's copy, which holds only in-frame ones; the method was immunoSEQ multiplex PCR. The table has about 510,000 clones, 90% to 97% seen once; the top ten hold about 0.064%. Input material: naive CD4+ T cells sorted from blood. Subset given: CD45RA+ positively selected. The source of these receptors is a woman younger than 45 in good health.

This chain joins TRBV5-8 and TRBJ1-3; possible D gene TRBD1, 6 bases. The CDR3 extends over 14 amino acids. V dropped 9 bases and J dropped 2 bases, with 15 bases sitting between them. CDR1 and CDR2 (germline): SGHTS, YDEGEE. This CDR3 reads CATSGARAGNTIYF. The CDR3 nucleotides read TGTGCCACCTCAGGGGCAAGAGCTGGAAACACCATATATTTT.

This clone was found once. The V gene is TRBV5-1, the J gene TRBJ1-2, with 7 positions matching TRBD1. Per germline, CDR1 SGHRS and CDR2 YFSETQ. The CDR3 has 14 amino acids. V was pared by 5 bases and J by 5 bases, with 9 bases of the junction left unmatched. CDR3 residues: CASRRDSLRYGYTF. CDR3 coding DNA: TGCGCCAGCAGGCGGGACAGCCTAAGGTATGGCTACACCTTC. Combining the CDR3 with reference TRBV5-1 and TRBJ1-2 gives the whole variable domain KAGVTQTPRYLIKTRGQQVTLSCSPISGHRSVSWYQQTPGQGLQFLFEYFSETQRNKGNFPGRFSGRQFSNSRSEMNVSTLELGDSALYLCASRRDSLRYGYTFGSGTRLTVV.

V and J are TRBV7-2 and TRBJ2-2, with D tentatively TRBD1 (5 bases). V dropped 4 bases and J dropped 0 bases, with 15 bases sitting between them. Germline assignment: CDR1 SGHTA and CDR2 FQGNSA. The CDR3 is 17 residues long. This CDR3 reads CASSSPRVTANTGELFF. Written as DNA, the CDR3 is TGTGCCAGCAGCTCGCCCAGGGTAACAGCGAACACCGGGGAGCTGTTTTTT.

This chain joins TRBV2 and TRBJ2-5; tentative D call: TRBD2 (6 bases). This CDR3 is built from 16 residues. Deletions cut 4 bases from V and 4 bases from J, with 19 bases between. The germline gives CDR1 SNHLY, CDR2 FYNNEI. CDR3 amino acids: CASSGYAAGLVETQYF. The CDR3 nucleotides read TGTGCCAGCAGTGGCTATGCGGCGGGACTGGTAGAGACCCAGTACTTC.

This chain links TRBV7-8 with TRBJ2-3; no clear D gene. V shed 3 bases and J shed 0 bases, with 7 bases lying between them. The CDR3 is 14 residues long. Germline V gene lookup returns CDR1 SGHVS and CDR2 FQNEAQ. This chain's CDR3 is CASSFSRSTDTQYF. For the CDR3, the DNA is TGTGCCAGCAGCTTTTCGAGAAGCACAGATACGCAGTATTTT.